This TCR beta chain was recovered during a study of T cells in Graves' hyperthyroidism and ophthalmopathy (dated by TCRdb to the late 2010s). For the study in its entirety: Peripheral blood samples were taken at initial diagnosis, before any treatment was given. The study also compared thyroid tissue and blood T-cell repertoires from a handful of Graves' hyperthyroidism patients. Once sampling was done, hyperthyroidism patients were given methimazole at a starting dose of 30 mg daily, whereas ophthalmopathy patients were given high-dose intravenous methylprednisolone. TCR Vbeta CDR3 sequencing of 140 or so peripheral blood samples (43 ophthalmopathy, 75 or so hyperthyroidism and some 17 progressor patients) is reported in the paper. TCR V-J signatures able to tell the groups apart were searched for in a discovery cohort of approximately 95 patients, of whom more than 40 had Graves' ophthalmopathy and more than 55 had stable Graves' hyperthyroidism. Whether ophthalmopathy could be predicted prospectively was tested in an independent validation cohort made up of approximately 19 hyperthyroidism patients plus 17 patients who later progressed to ophthalmopathy. The approximately 90 discovery patients were randomly split 7:3 into training and test sets.

The sample holds many counts of this clonotype. Its antigen target is currently unknown. Base qualities were left out, and no much larger clone turns up one base away. Beyond this particular receptor, the publication reports: Most expanded thyroid clonotypes (frequency above 0.001) were also detected in blood, a finding suggesting that blood repertoires may reflect thyroid immune responses. In validation, progression to ophthalmopathy was predicted by the model with 70% to 71% sensitivity and roughly 76% specificity, a median of roughly 6.4 months before onset. No statistical method was used to fix the sample size in advance, and group allocation was not hidden from the investigators. In cross-validation, a model built on a 13 V-J signature told ophthalmopathy apart from stable hyperthyroidism with approximately 90% sensitivity and approximately 84% specificity, and in testing the same model reached 80%/75%.

A patient counted as having stable Graves' hyperthyroidism if no progression to ophthalmopathy occurred over 18 months of follow-up. Hyperthyroidism patients were newly diagnosed, had a disease duration of under 2 months, and were aged 18 to 65 years. Patients with uncontrolled infections, other autoimmune diseases, pregnancy or lactation were excluded. Clinical symptoms, serum thyroxine and TRAb, thyroid ultrasound, and orbital computed tomography formed the basis for the diagnoses. Ficoll-Paque density gradient centrifugation was used to isolate PBMCs from under 11 ml of fresh peripheral blood. Total RNA was extracted with Trizol reagent, and quality was checked on an Agilent 2100 Bioanalyzer. Trimming costs V 1 base and J 5 bases, and their ends lie 8 bases apart. CDR1 DFQATT and CDR2 SNEGSKA were looked up in the germline V gene (reference sequence). Measured from the cysteine to the phenylalanine, the CDR3 is 12 residues long. Only the CDR3 region is kept as DNA, spanning 36 bases read in frame from base 1.

TCR beta CDR3 regions were amplified from RNA transcripts. The first round of RT-PCR for the TCR CDR3 was performed with the HTBI primer set and the Qiagen OneStep RT-PCR kit. A second multiplex PCR round built the libraries, followed by size selection and purification. Paired-end sequencing of the libraries was performed with 100 bp reads on an Illumina HiSeq2000. In the source study's methods: SOAPnuke was used to process the raw data, removing reads that contained adapters or uncalled bases, had a mean Phred below 15, or lacked an exact match to the constant primer or identifier. COPE v1.2.5 was used to merge high-quality paired reads, and clonotypes were defined as unique nucleotide sequences. MiTCR v1.1 was used to align the clonotypes against IMGT TRBV, TRBD and TRBJ reference segments. The analysis included only V-J combinations with a frequency above 0.0001, which together covered approximately 99% of the repertoires. The TCS score was defined as F50 (clonal expansion) divided by E x V (chaos), with BLOSUM62-based TCRdist calculated between CDR3 peptides within each V-J. Welch's t-statistics and random forest reduced around 510 V-J features to roughly 13, which were used in a naive Bayes classifier (R e1071). Using fastp trimming at Q25 and MiXCR clonotype assembly, TCRdb reanalyzed the public sequencing data and kept in-frame beta chains. Rows matching on CDR3 protein sequence are summarized as one entry with the most common DNA and genes. These V and J calls originate from TCRdb's pipeline instead of the authors' own analysis. The sample table shows about 380,000 distinct CDR3 sequences, and more than 11% are seen once. 9.5% to 11% of the sample is taken by the ten largest.

What was sequenced was blood. This sequence was found in an older woman with Graves' hyperthyroidism. The sequence links TRBV20-1 to TRBJ2-5; TRBD2 is perhaps the D gene, given 5 matching bases. The CDR3: CSARGTRETQYF. The bases read TGCAGTGCTAGAGGGACTCGGGAGACCCAGTACTTC.